The source of this T cell receptor beta chain is a study of T cell responses to AZD1222 COVID-19 vaccine. Study results and limitations: Just 5 or 6 AZD1222 recipients tested seropositive at baseline. None of the repertoires were sampled until the peak T cell response had passed. Two AZD1222 administrations were followed by greater Spike-specific TCR breadth and depth. White British people made up most donors, females outnumbered males, and clonal diversity was possibly underestimated.

Assay: immunoSEQ multiplex PCR; the TCRdb copy retains only in-frame clones and omits some. This table holds over 100,000 clones, approximately 86% found once. This clone showed up just a few times. No antigen is known for it. Germline CDR1 reads MRHNA; CDR2 reads SNTAGT. The ends were cut back, 9 bases at V and 4 bases at J, with 9 bases in the middle. The CDR3 extends over 11 amino acids. This TCR came from an adult in good health. This specimen was peripheral blood, taken on day 0 of AZD1222 vaccination. The V and J genes are TRBV6-4 and TRBJ1-2; D unresolved. This chain's CDR3 is CASQRLYGYTF. The CDR3 nucleotides are TGTGCCAGTCAAAGACTCTATGGCTACACCTTC.